This T cell receptor (beta chain) was captured in a study of cytomegalovirus exposure and HLA in healthy donors. Study in general: A data release that came early held approximately 85 million unique TCRs from HLA-typed donors. Genotyping of 400 or so donors showed that 80% to 90% belonged to the Caucasian-associated ancestry cluster.

This clone was seen only once. J lost 7 bases, V lost 1 base, and 2 bases had no gene match. The CDR3 extends over 13 amino acids. CDR1 is SEHNR, CDR2 FQNEAQ, per germline (reference sequence). The PCR was carried out with 60 Vbeta primers and 13 Jbeta primers. Method: immunoSEQ multiplex PCR; TCRdb's copy keeps in-frame clones and lacks some. The sample carries 170,000 or so clones, about four fifths recorded once. Sequenced sample: PBMCs. The receptor was derived from a boy younger than 10 in good health and CMV-seronegative. The J gene is TRBJ1-2, the V gene TRBV7-9, with 8 nucleotides matching TRBD1. The CDR3 DNA is TGTGCCAGCAGCTTAGGACAGGGGAGTGGCTACACCTTC. Amino acid sequence: CASSLGQGSGYTF.